The TCR beta chain under discussion was sequenced for a study of blood T cell repertoires in COVID-19. As for the study in general: Both acute and convalescent COVID-19 samples were obtained from the United States, Italy and Spain.

Clinical history reported by participants formed the basis on which cohorts were assigned. Within the 2 weeks before study entry, each person in the exposed group met a COVID-19 case. The authors' processing: Estimated nucleated cell counts came from reference gene primer amplification. Profiled with immunoSEQ multiplex PCR; TCRdb holds only in-frame clones, not every one. The V and J calls and clone size are taken from that table; D and trimming were inferred from the DNA. This sample has fewer than 350,000 clones, with about 85% found just once. CDR1 and CDR2 from the germline V gene are PRHDT and FYEKMQ (reference sequence). The CDR3 consists of 12 residues. Germline trimming cut 6 bases from V and 8 bases from J; bases unmatched to any gene: 6.

The sequence derives from a young woman who had been exposed to COVID-19. Sequenced material: PBMCs or T cells enriched from blood (not recorded which). V is TRBV13 and J is TRBJ1-2, with 7 bases that match TRBD1. In DNA, the CDR3 is TGTGCCAGCAGTGAAACAGGGGACGGCTACACCTTC. It translates to CASSETGDGYTF.